Below, 27 T cell receptor beta chains from the same sample are listed, as sequenced in a study of T cell responses to AZD1222 COVID-19 vaccine. Profiled with immunoSEQ multiplex PCR; TCRdb holds only in-frame clones, not every one. Among more than 150,000 clones listed, 90% to 95% were seen once. The sample here was peripheral blood, taken 28 days after the second AZD1222 dose. The receptor source for this set is an adult who received the AZD1222 COVID-19 vaccine.

This chain joins TRBV18 and TRBJ2-5; the match to TRBD2 covers 7 bases. The CDR3 loop spans 14 amino acids. With V trimmed by 4 bases and J by 2 bases, 4 bases remained unmatched. In germline, CDR1 is KGHSH, CDR2 LQKENI. The CDR3 here is CASSRAGVQETQYF. The CDR3 DNA is TGTGCCAGCTCACGGGCGGGGGTTCAAGAGACCCAGTACTTC.

The rearrangement joins TRBV27 to TRBJ2-2, with D unresolved. The germline gives CDR1 MNHEY, CDR2 SMNVEV (reference sequence). The V end lost 5 bases, the J end lost 4 bases, and 14 bases lay between the germline ends. The CDR3 runs to 15 residues. The DNA of the CDR3 is TGTGCCAGCAGTGGTGGGTCAAAGGGCACCGGGGAGCTGTTTTTT. Protein product: CASSGGSKGTGELFF.

Only one count was recorded for this clone. CDR3 sequence (DNA): TGCAGTGCTAGGAGCAGCTACGAGCAGTACTTC. Protein sequence: CSARSSYEQYF. J is TRBJ2-7 and V is TRBV20-1; no clear D. The CDR3 spans 11 residues. V lost 3 bases and J 3 bases, leaving 6 bases between the germline ends. Germline V gene data show CDR1 as DFQATT and CDR2 as SNEGSKA (reference sequence).

The chain carries TRBV4-2 and TRBJ2-6, with D unresolved. This CDR3 has 17 amino acids. V dropped 0 bases and J dropped 0 bases, with 9 bases sitting between them. The germline V gene encodes CDR1 LGHNA and CDR2 YNFKEQ. In DNA form, the CDR3 reads TGTGCCAGCAGCCAAGAACGGTCTTCCTCTGGGGCCAACGTCCTGACTTTC. Its protein product is CASSQERSSSGANVLTF.

This sequence joins TRBV19 and TRBJ2-7, with D possibly being TRBD2 (5 bases). CDR1 is LNHDA, CDR2 SQIVND, per germline (reference sequence). V lost 3 bases and J lost 2, with 11 bases in between. This CDR3 has 14 amino acids. The CDR3 DNA is TGTGCCAGTAGTATCGGAGAGGGCGCCTACGAGCAGTACTTC. Amino acids: CASSIGEGAYEQYF.

This chain connects TRBV19 to TRBJ2-1; 12 nucleotides align to TRBD2. V shed 4 bases and J 8 bases; nucleotides not matched to a gene: 9. Germline-derived CDR1 and CDR2 are LNHDA and SQIVND (reference sequence). This CDR3 is built from 16 residues. The CDR3 sequence is CASSTGTSGPGDEQFF. The DNA for the CDR3 is TGTGCCAGTAGTACCGGGACTAGCGGGCCGGGGGATGAGCAGTTCTTC. Looking up the rest from reference TRBV19 and TRBJ2-1 gives the full variable domain: DGGITQSPKYLFRKEGQNVTLSCEQNLNHDAMYWYRQDPGQGLRLIYYSQIVNDFQKGDIAEGYSVSREKKESFPLTVTSAQKNPTAFYLCASSTGTSGPGDEQFFGPGTRLTVL.

The J gene is TRBJ2-3, the V gene TRBV18, with 8 bases fitting TRBD2. Losses at the gene ends were 4 bases for V and 6 bases for J; bases not matched to a gene: 6. The CDR3 runs 14 residues. Germline-derived CDR1 and CDR2 are KGHSH and LQKENI. In nucleotides, the CDR3 is TGTGCCAGCTCACAGGGACTAGGGTTGGATACGCAGTATTTT. Its protein product is CASSQGLGLDTQYF.

The rearrangement uses TRBV2 and TRBJ2-7, with 8 bases matching TRBD1. V was pared by 7 bases and J by 0 bases, with 5 bases of the junction left unmatched. CDR1 is SNHLY, CDR2 FYNNEI, per germline. The CDR3 consists of 14 residues. CDR3: CASNGGQDSYEQYF. As DNA, the CDR3 is TGTGCCAGCAATGGGGGACAGGACTCCTACGAGCAGTACTTC.

V is TRBV11-2 and J is TRBJ1-5; TRBD1 might be the D (6 bases). The germline CDR1 and CDR2 sequences are SGHAT and FQNNGV. This CDR3 contains 17 residues. V lost 2 bases, J lost 4 bases, and 18 bases lay in between. This CDR3 reads CASSLNNRIQGNQPQHF. For the CDR3, the DNA is TGTGCCAGCAGCTTAAACAATCGTATTCAGGGGAATCAGCCCCAGCATTTT.

The rearrangement joins TRBV5-1 to TRBJ2-3; the D is unclear. CDR3 length: 15 amino acids. Trimming took off 0 bases at V and 1 base at J, with 9 bases between the two ends. In germline, CDR1 is SGHRS, CDR2 YFSETQ. The CDR3 DNA follows: TGCGCCAGCAGCTTGGGTCATCTTGGCACAGATACGCAGTATTTT. Its protein is CASSLGHLGTDTQYF.

Note on this clone: This may arise from a read error, as a much more abundant clone is one base away. The chain links TRBV28 to TRBJ1-1; no clear D. Trimming pared 5 bases from V and 1 base from J, leaving 8 bases between. Germline-derived CDR1 and CDR2 are MDHEN and SYDVKM. This CDR3 region has 13 residues. The DNA of the CDR3 is TGTGCCAGCAGTACCCGGGAGAACACTGAAGCTTTCTTT. It specifies CASSTRENTEAFF.

The chain couples TRBV4-1 to TRBJ2-1, with TRBD2 matching over 8 bases. The CDR3 is made up of 16 amino acids. The V and J ends lost 1 base and 4 bases, in that order; junction bases with no gene match: 6. CDR1 and CDR2 (germline): MGHRA, YSYEKL. The CDR3 coding sequence is TGCGCCAGCAGCCAAGCCCGACTAGCGATATACAATGAGCAGTTCTTC. Translating it yields CASSQARLAIYNEQFF.

The V call is TRBV11-2, the J call TRBJ2-7; D may correspond to TRBD1 or TRBD2 (5 bases each). There are 15 residues in the CDR3. Germline CDR1 reads SGHAT; CDR2 reads FQNNGV. V lost 6 bases, J lost 0 bases, and 15 bases lay in between. CDR3 bases: TGTGCCAGCAGGTCCTCCGGGACCCCCTCCTACGAGCAGTACTTC. This codes for CASRSSGTPSYEQYF. The complete variable domain, with remaining parts taken from reference TRBV11-2 and TRBJ2-7, reads EAGVAQSPRYKIIEKRQSVAFWCNPISGHATLYWYQQILGQGPKLLIQFQNNGVVDDSQLPKDRFSAERLKGVDSTLKIQPAKLEDSAVYLCASRSSGTPSYEQYFGPGTRLTVT.

This chain uses TRBV7-2 with TRBJ1-6; 9 bases align to TRBD1. The CDR3 runs to 17 residues. Per the germline V gene, CDR1 is SGHTA and CDR2 is FQGNSA. Losses at the gene ends were 5 bases for V and 0 bases for J; bases not matched to a gene: 5. This CDR3 reads CASSMGTGYSYNSPLHF. Written as DNA, the CDR3 is TGTGCCAGCAGCATGGGGACAGGGTACTCCTATAATTCACCCCTCCACTTT. Full variable domain (missing parts from reference TRBV7-2 and TRBJ1-6): GAGVSQSPSNKVTEKGKDVELRCDPISGHTALYWYRQSLGQGLEFLIYFQGNSAPDKSGLPSDRFSAERTGGSVSTLTIQRTQQEDSAVYLCASSMGTGYSYNSPLHFGNGTRLTVT.

The rearrangement links TRBV6-5 to TRBJ1-2, with 7 positions matching TRBD1. Trimming removed 6 bases from V and 5 bases from J; junction bases left unmatched: 9. CDR1 and CDR2 (germline): MNHEY, SVGAGI. This CDR3 comprises 14 residues. CDR3 nucleotide sequence: TGTGCCAGCAGAACCGACAGGGTCCCTTATGGCTACACCTTC. Translated, it gives CASRTDRVPYGYTF.

This chain joins TRBV25-1 and TRBJ2-2; 8 bases are shared with TRBD1. CDR1 and CDR2 (germline): MGHDK, SYGVNS. The CDR3 contains 15 residues. Trimming cost V 3 bases and J 8 bases; bases outside gene matches: 8. In nucleotides, the CDR3 is TGTGCCAGCAGTGAGTACGGGACAGGAGGTGGGGAGCTGTTTTTT. Amino acids: CASSEYGTGGGELFF.

The V and J genes are TRBV4-1 and TRBJ2-1, with TRBD1 as a possible D gene (5 bases). V lost 2 bases, J lost 5 bases, and 13 bases lay in between. CDR3 size: 15 residues. Germline V CDR1 and CDR2: MGHRA, YSYEKL. The CDR3 DNA reads TGCGCCAGCAGCCAACCAACTGACAGACACAATGAGCAGTTCTTC. This translates into CASSQPTDRHNEQFF.

The chain is built from TRBV7-3 and TRBJ2-1, with 13 bases that match TRBD2. The CDR3 has 15 amino acids. The V and J ends lost 5 bases and 10 bases, in that order; junction bases with no gene match: 8. CDR1 is SGHTA, CDR2 FQGTGA, per germline. The CDR3 nucleotides read TGTGCCAGCAGCGAAGGACTAGCGGGAGTAGTAGAGCAGTTCTTC. Translation gives CASSEGLAGVVEQFF. The whole variable domain, remainder taken from reference TRBV7-3 and TRBJ2-1, is GAGVSQTPSNKVTEKGKYVELRCDPISGHTALYWYRQSLGQGPEFLIYFQGTGAADDSGLPNDRFFAVRPEGSVSTLKIQRTERGDSAVYLCASSEGLAGVVEQFFGPGTRLTVL.

The J gene is TRBJ1-1, the V gene TRBV7-8; no clear D gene. Trimming removed 4 bases at V and 0 bases at J, with 9 bases between. The CDR3 has 14 amino acids. The germline V gene encodes CDR1 SGHVS and CDR2 FQNEAQ. The CDR3 protein is CASSSDVLNTEAFF. The CDR3 DNA reads as TGTGCCAGCAGCTCAGACGTCCTGAACACTGAAGCTTTCTTT.

The gene calls are TRBV6-5 and TRBJ1-1; the D gene is possibly TRBD1 (5 bases). Deletions cut 5 bases from V and 10 bases from J, with 17 bases between. CDR3 length: 13 amino acids. The germline V gene has CDR1 MNHEY and CDR2 SVGAGI. CDR3 loop: CASSPPVPRGAFF. CDR3 bases: TGTGCCAGCAGTCCCCCCGTCCCGAGGGGAGCTTTCTTT.

This clone was observed once. CDR3 sequence: CSVGGVAGGDNYGYTF. The CDR3 bases are TGCAGCGTTGGAGGGGTTGCAGGGGGCGATAACTATGGCTACACCTTC. The chain couples TRBV29-1 to TRBJ1-2, with 8 bases matching TRBD1. The CDR3 extends over 16 amino acids. Germline lookup yields CDR1 SQVTM and CDR2 ANQGSEA. Losses at the gene ends were 4 bases for V and 1 base for J; bases not matched to a gene: 11.

The rearrangement joins TRBV30 to TRBJ1-4; D is possibly TRBD1 (5 bases). The CDR3 extends over 15 amino acids. Between the trimmed V and J ends, which lost 0 bases and 6 bases, there was a span of 14 bases. CDR1 is GTSNPN, CDR2 SVGIG, per germline (reference sequence). The CDR3 DNA reads TGTGCCTGGAGTGTACAGAGGGGCAGGGATGAAAAACTGTTTTTT. Its translation: CAWSVQRGRDEKLFF. The full variable domain, rest sourced from reference TRBV30 and TRBJ1-4, is SQTIHQWPATLVQPVGSPLSLECTVEGTSNPNLYWYRQAAGRGLQLLFYSVGIGQISSEVPQNLSASRPQDRQFILSSKKLLLSDSGFYLCAWSVQRGRDEKLFFGSGTQLSVL.

This sequence joins TRBV24-1 and TRBJ1-2, with D maybe TRBD1 (5 bases). CDR1 is KGHDR, CDR2 SFDVKD, per germline. V dropped 9 bases and J dropped 8 bases, with 15 bases sitting between them. The CDR3 loop spans 12 amino acids. This CDR3 is CATEGTEQGYTF. The CDR3 DNA reads as TGTGCCACCGAAGGGACTGAGCAAGGCTACACCTTC.

The rearrangement uses TRBV18 and TRBJ1-2, with 8 bases identical to TRBD1. Germline CDR1 is KGHSH and CDR2 is LQKENI. The V and J ends lost 2 bases and 5 bases, in that order; junction bases with no gene match: 13. CDR3 length: 17 residues. The CDR3 here is CASSPLGQVADSYGYTF. CDR3 coding DNA: TGTGCCAGCTCACCATTGGGACAGGTGGCGGACTCATATGGCTACACCTTC. Drawing the rest from reference TRBV18 and TRBJ1-2, the complete variable domain is NAGVMQNPRHLVRRRGQEARLRCSPMKGHSHVYWYRQLPEEGLKFMVYLQKENIIDESGMPKERFSAEFPKEGPSILRIQQVVRGDSAAYFCASSPLGQVADSYGYTFGSGTRLTVV.

The chain uses TRBV2 and TRBJ1-1; D perhaps matches TRBD1 (6 bases). Germline assignment: CDR1 SNHLY and CDR2 FYNNEI. The CDR3 sequence is 15 residues long. V gave up 7 bases and J gave up 4 bases, with 19 bases separating them. CDR3 coding DNA: TGTGCCAGCACGCTAGCCGCGGGGGGCGGCACTGAAGCTTTCTTT. It is translated as CASTLAAGGGTEAFF.

The chain couples TRBV5-4 to TRBJ2-7; 13 bases align to TRBD2. Trimming took 4 bases from V and 1 from J; bases not matched to a gene: 2. The CDR3 runs 15 residues. CDR1 is SGHNT and CDR2 is YYREEE in the germline V gene (reference sequence). CDR3 region: CASSPGLAGSYEQYF. CDR3 bases: TGTGCCAGCAGCCCGGGACTAGCGGGATCCTACGAGCAGTACTTC.

This chain uses TRBV7-6 with TRBJ2-2; D possibly uses TRBD1 or TRBD2 (6 bases each). The germline gives CDR1 SGHVS, CDR2 FNYEAQ. The CDR3 consists of 16 residues. With 1 base removed from V and 3 bases from J, the gap between germline ends came to 12 bases. Here the CDR3 DNA reads TGTGCCAGCAGCTTAGTTGGGGGGCAGGACACCGGGGAGCTGTTTTTT. Its translation is CASSLVGGQDTGELFF.